This is a list of T cell receptor beta chains from one sample in a study of blood T cell repertoires in COVID-19. Clones were read by immunoSEQ multiplex PCR, and TCRdb kept only the in-frame ones, dropping some. The data show about 35,000 clones, about 78% seen once. Sequencing was carried out using peripheral blood. These receptors all stem from a man at least 80 years old with acute or convalescent COVID-19. The CDR3 runs from the conserved cysteine through the conserved F or W. The D gene is left open where the match is weak. Size is omitted from some rows. Given values are once, few, many or a class for expanded clones.

>-|TRBJ2-7|TRBV2|TRBD2
CASRGLAGGYEQYF
TGTGCCAGCAGGGGACTAGCGGGGGGCTACGAGCAGTACTTC
>-|TRBJ1-1|TRBV11-3|-
CASSLDPGALSTEAFF
TGTGCCAGCAGCTTAGACCCAGGGGCCTTGAGCACTGAAGCTTTCTTT
>-|TRBJ1-2|TRBV6-5|TRBD1
CASSSTGKPYGYTF
TGTGCCAGCAGTTCGACAGGGAAACCCTATGGCTACACCTTC
>-|TRBJ1-3|TRBV4-1|TRBD1
CASSRDSFDTIYF
TGCGCCAGCAGCCGGGACAGTTTTGACACCATATATTTT
>once|TRBJ2-5|TRBV4-3|TRBD1
CASSQDTGGETQYF
TGCGCCAGCAGCCAAGATACAGGGGGAGAGACCCAGTACTTC
>-|TRBJ1-3|TRBV10-2|TRBD1
CASSEGQGLVLFSGNTIYF
TGCGCCAGCAGTGAGGGACAGGGACTCGTCCTATTCTCTGGAAACACCATATATTTT
>-|TRBJ1-1|TRBV9|TRBD1
CASSSRQGQDTEAFF
TGTGCCAGCAGCTCCCGACAGGGACAGGACACTGAAGCTTTCTTT
>once|TRBJ2-7|TRBV15|TRBD2
CATSVIAGWVWYEQYF
TGTGCCACCAGCGTCATAGCGGGGTGGGTTTGGTACGAGCAGTACTTC
>-|TRBJ1-1|TRBV2|TRBD1
CASSEYGTGNTEAFF
TGTGCCAGCAGTGAATACGGGACAGGGAACACTGAAGCTTTCTTT
>-|TRBJ2-5|TRBV29-1|-
CSAFGPGRETQYF
TGCAGCGCTTTTGGTCCAGGCCGAGAAACCCAGTACTTC
>few|TRBJ1-6|TRBV2|TRBD1
CASSEQGGSPLHF
TGTGCCAGCAGTGAACAGGGGGGTTCACCCCTCCACTTT
>-|TRBJ1-1|TRBV29-1|TRBD1
CSATYSGGREAFF
TGCAGCGCTACGTATTCAGGGGGTAGGGAAGCTTTCTTT
>-|TRBJ1-1|TRBV12-3/TRBV12-4|-
CASSFQGNTEAFF
TGTGCCAGCAGTTTTCAGGGGAACACTGAAGCTTTCTTT
>-|TRBJ1-3|TRBV12-3/TRBV12-4|-
CASSLRAGNTIYF
TGTGCCAGCAGTCTCCGGGCTGGAAACACCATATATTTT
>once|TRBJ2-4|TRBV14|-
CASSSAFTGYIQYF
TGTGCCAGCAGCTCCGCCTTTACAGGGTACATTCAGTACTTC
>many|TRBJ1-2|TRBV19|-
CASSIDLGSYTF
TGTGCCAGTAGTATAGATCTAGGCAGCTACACCTTC
>-|TRBJ2-7|TRBV10-2|TRBD2
CASSGRRRGVEEQYF
TGCGCCAGCAGTGGCCGTAGGCGGGGGGTGGAGGAGCAGTACTTC
>-|TRBJ2-5|TRBV7-8|TRBD1
CASSLFRGQRETQYF
TGTGCCAGCAGCTTATTCAGGGGGCAAAGGGAGACCCAGTACTTC
>-|TRBJ2-7|TRBV5-4|-
CASSLNVGDEQYF
TGTGCCAGCAGCTTGAACGTCGGGGACGAGCAGTACTTC
>-|TRBJ1-6|TRBV5-1|TRBD1
CASSTGQGRSPLHF
TGCGCCAGCAGCACTGGACAGGGCAGGTCACCCCTCCACTTT
>-|TRBJ1-1|TRBV6-5|-
CATESNTEAFF
TGTGCCACGGAGTCGAACACTGAAGCTTTCTTT
>-|TRBJ1-2|TRBV7-9|-
CASSLDVQGVANYGYTF
TGTGCCAGCAGCTTAGATGTACAGGGTGTAGCTAACTATGGCTACACCTTC
>-|TRBJ1-1|TRBV11-2|TRBD1
CASSLDFTRQGVVTEAFF
TGTGCCAGCAGCTTAGATTTTACTCGTCAGGGGGTAGTCACTGAAGCTTTCTTT
>-|TRBJ1-2|TRBV3-1/TRBV3-2|-
CASSPPPGSLYYGYTF
TGTGCCAGCAGCCCGCCCCCAGGGTCCTTATACTATGGCTACACCTTC
>few|TRBJ2-4|TRBV5-6|TRBD1
CASSHPGQENIQYF
TGTGCCAGCAGCCATCCGGGACAGGAAAACATTCAGTACTTC
>-|TRBJ1-1|TRBV6-5|-
CATSDTFNTEAFF
TGTGCCACTTCGGACACTTTTAACACTGAAGCTTTCTTT
>-|TRBJ2-1|TRBV2|TRBD1
CASTSGTGGINEQFF
TGTGCCAGCACCTCCGGGACAGGGGGCATAAATGAGCAGTTCTTC
>-|TRBJ2-1|TRBV5-1|-
CASSWGLLRGSGDEQFF
TGCGCCAGCAGCTGGGGACTCCTCAGGGGGTCCGGCGATGAGCAGTTCTTC
>-|TRBJ2-7|TRBV18|TRBD1
CASSPSLAGGDEQYF
TGTGCCAGCTCACCCTCTCTGGCAGGGGGCGACGAGCAGTACTTC
>-|TRBJ1-2|TRBV7-9|TRBD1
CASSSGQTYGYTF
TGTGCCAGCAGCTCGGGACAGACCTATGGCTACACCTTC
>-|TRBJ2-7|TRBV5-1|TRBD1
CASSTWTGAEQYF
TGCGCCAGCAGCACCTGGACAGGGGCCGAGCAGTACTTC
>-|TRBJ1-2|TRBV27|TRBD1
CASSSTGTGGGYTF
TGTGCCAGCAGTTCAACCGGGACAGGGGGTGGCTACACCTTC
>-|TRBJ1-1|TRBV5-1|-
CASSLGDGGNTEAFF
TGCGCCAGCAGCTTGGGAGACGGGGGGAACACTGAAGCTTTCTTT
>-|TRBJ2-1|TRBV19|-
CASSIEAFNNEQFF
TGTGCCAGTAGTATTGAGGCCTTCAACAATGAGCAGTTCTTC
>-|TRBJ1-3|TRBV30|-
CAWSTDGGNTIYF
TGTGCCTGGAGTACAGATGGTGGAAACACCATATATTTT
>-|TRBJ2-3|TRBV10-1|TRBD2
CASSLAGGPADTQYF
TGCGCCAGCAGCTTAGCGGGGGGGCCGGCAGATACGCAGTATTTT
>-|TRBJ1-5|TRBV7-9|-
CASSLTGASNQPQHF
TGTGCCAGCAGCTTAACAGGAGCTAGCAATCAGCCCCAGCATTTT